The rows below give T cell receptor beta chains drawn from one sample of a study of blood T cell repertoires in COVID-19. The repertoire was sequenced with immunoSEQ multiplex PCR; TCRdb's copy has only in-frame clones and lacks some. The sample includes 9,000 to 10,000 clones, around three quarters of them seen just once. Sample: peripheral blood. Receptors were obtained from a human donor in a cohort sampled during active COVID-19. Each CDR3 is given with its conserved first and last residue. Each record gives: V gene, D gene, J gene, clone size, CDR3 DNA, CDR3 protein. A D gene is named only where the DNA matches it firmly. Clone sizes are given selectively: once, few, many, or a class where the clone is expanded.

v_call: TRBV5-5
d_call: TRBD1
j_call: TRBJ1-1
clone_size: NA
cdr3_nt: TGTGCCAGCAGCACCCGGGACAGGGGGTGGACTGAAGCTTTCTTT
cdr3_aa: CASSTRDRGWTEAFF

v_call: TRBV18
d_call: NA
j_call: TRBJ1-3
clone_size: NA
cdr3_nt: TGTGCCAGCTCACCGAATACACTCGGGGGTGCCGGAAACACCATATATTTT
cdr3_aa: CASSPNTLGGAGNTIYF

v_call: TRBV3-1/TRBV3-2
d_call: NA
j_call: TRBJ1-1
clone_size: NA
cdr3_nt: TGTGCCAGCAGCAGCGGGTGGAGCACTGAAGCTTTCTTT
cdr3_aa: CASSSGWSTEAFF

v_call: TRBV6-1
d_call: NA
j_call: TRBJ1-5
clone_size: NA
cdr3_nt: TGTGCCAGCAGTGAAGGACAGGCTTCGGATGATCCCCAGCATTTT
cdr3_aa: CASSEGQASDDPQHF

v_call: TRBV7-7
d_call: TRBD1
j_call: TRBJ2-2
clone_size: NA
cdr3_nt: TGTGCCAGCAGCTCTAGTCGGACAGGGGGTAGGAACACCGGGGAGCTGTTTTTT
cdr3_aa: CASSSSRTGGRNTGELFF

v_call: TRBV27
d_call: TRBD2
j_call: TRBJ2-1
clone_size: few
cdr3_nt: TGTGCCAGCAGTAACCTACTAGCGGGGCTATATGAGCAGTTCTTC
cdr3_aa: CASSNLLAGLYEQFF

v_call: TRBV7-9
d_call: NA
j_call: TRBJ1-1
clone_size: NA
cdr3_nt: TGTGCCAGCAGCTCGATCCGGGGGTCTTTGGACACTGAAGCTTTCTTT
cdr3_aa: CASSSIRGSLDTEAFF

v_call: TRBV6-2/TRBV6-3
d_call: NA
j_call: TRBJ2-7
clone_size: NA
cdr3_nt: TGTGCCAGCAGTTCCACAGGGTCCCACGAGCAGTACTTC
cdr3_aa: CASSSTGSHEQYF

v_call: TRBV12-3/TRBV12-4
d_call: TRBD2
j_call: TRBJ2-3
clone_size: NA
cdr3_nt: TGTGCCAGCAGCGGCGGGAGTGATACGCAGTATTTT
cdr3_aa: CASSGGSDTQYF

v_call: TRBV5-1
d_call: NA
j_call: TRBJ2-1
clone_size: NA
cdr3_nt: TGCGCCAGTCGTATGCGGGGGCCTTACAATGAGCAGTTCTTC
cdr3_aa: CASRMRGPYNEQFF